The sequence of this T cell receptor (beta chain) was determined in a study of blood T cell repertoires in COVID-19. At the level of the study: The analysed material was cDNA or gDNA that came from T cells, B-cell-depleted T cells, or PBMCs.

Assay: immunoSEQ multiplex PCR; the TCRdb copy retains only in-frame clones and omits some. The table lists 310,000 or so clones, approximately 88% of them singletons. The CDR3 runs to 16 residues. V was cut by 0 bases and J by 6 bases, with 17 bases left in between. CDR1 is SGHDN and CDR2 is FVKESK in the germline V gene. Assignments of participants to cohorts depended upon their own reported clinical history. Donors of Cohort 3 who recovered were those that had two negative PCRs, clearance, or symptom resolution. The genes are TRBV14 and TRBJ1-2; D is ambiguous. The clonotype was recovered from a woman under 30 who had recovered from COVID-19. What was sequenced was PBMCs or T cells enriched from blood (not recorded which). The CDR3 DNA is TGTGCCAGCAGCCAAGAGGGAGGCTACAAACCCCATGGCTACACCTTC. This codes for CASSQEGGYKPHGYTF.